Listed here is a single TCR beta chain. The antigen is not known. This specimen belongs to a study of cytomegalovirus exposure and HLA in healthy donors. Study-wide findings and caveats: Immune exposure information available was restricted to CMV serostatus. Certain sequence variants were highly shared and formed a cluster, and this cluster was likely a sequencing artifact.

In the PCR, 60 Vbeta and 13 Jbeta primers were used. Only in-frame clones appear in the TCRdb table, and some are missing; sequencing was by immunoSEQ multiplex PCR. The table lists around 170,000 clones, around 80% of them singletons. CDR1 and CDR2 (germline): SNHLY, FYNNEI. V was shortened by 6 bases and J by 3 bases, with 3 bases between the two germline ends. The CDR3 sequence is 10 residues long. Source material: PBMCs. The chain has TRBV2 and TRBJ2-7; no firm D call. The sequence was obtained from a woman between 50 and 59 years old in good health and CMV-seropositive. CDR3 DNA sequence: TGTGCCAGCAGCCTCTACGAGCAGTACTTC. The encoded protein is CASSLYEQYF. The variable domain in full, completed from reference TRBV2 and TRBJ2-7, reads EPEVTQTPSHQVTQMGQEVILRCVPISNHLYFYWYRQILGQKVEFLVSFYNNEISEKSEIFDDQFSVERPDGSNFTLKIRSTKLEDSAMYFCASSLYEQYFGPGTRLTVT.